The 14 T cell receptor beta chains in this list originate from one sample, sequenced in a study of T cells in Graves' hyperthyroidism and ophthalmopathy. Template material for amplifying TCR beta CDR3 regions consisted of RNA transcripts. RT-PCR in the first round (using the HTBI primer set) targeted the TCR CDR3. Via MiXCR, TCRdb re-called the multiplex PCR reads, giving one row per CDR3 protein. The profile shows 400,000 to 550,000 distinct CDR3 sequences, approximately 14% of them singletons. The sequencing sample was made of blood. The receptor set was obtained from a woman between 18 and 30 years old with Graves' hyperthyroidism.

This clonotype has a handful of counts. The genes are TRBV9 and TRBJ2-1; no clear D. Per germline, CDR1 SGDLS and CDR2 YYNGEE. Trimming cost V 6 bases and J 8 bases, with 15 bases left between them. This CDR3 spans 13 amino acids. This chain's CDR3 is CASTITVSDEQFF. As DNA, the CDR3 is TGTGCCAGCACCATAACAGTCTCCGATGAGCAGTTCTTC. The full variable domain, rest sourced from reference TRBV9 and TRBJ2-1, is DSGVTQTPKHLITATGQRVTLRCSPRSGDLSVYWYQQSLDQGLQFLIQYYNGEERAKGNILERFSAQQFPDLHSELNLSSLELGDSALYFCASTITVSDEQFFGPGTRLTVL.

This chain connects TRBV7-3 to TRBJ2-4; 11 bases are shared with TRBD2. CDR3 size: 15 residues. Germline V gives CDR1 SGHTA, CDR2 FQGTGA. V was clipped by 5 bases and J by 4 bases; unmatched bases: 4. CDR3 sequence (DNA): TGTGCCAGCAGCCCGACTAGCGGGGAAAAAAACATTCAGTACTTC. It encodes CASSPTSGEKNIQYF. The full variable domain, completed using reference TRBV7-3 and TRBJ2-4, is GAGVSQTPSNKVTEKGKYVELRCDPISGHTALYWYRQSLGQGPEFLIYFQGTGAADDSGLPNDRFFAVRPEGSVSTLKIQRTERGDSAVYLCASSPTSGEKNIQYFGAGTRLSVL.

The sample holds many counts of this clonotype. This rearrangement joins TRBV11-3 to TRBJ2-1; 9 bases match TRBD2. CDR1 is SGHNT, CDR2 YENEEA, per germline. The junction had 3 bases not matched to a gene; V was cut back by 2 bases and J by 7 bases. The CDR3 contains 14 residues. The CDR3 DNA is TGTGCCAGCAGCTTACGCGGGAGGGGGAATGAGCAGTTCTTC. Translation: CASSLRGRGNEQFF.

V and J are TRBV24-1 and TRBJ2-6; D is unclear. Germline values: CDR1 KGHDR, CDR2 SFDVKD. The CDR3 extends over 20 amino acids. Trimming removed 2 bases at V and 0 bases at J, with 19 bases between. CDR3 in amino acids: CATSDSQDPLWASGANVLTF. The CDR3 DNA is TGTGCCACCAGTGATTCCCAAGACCCCCTATGGGCCTCTGGGGCCAACGTCCTGACTTTC.

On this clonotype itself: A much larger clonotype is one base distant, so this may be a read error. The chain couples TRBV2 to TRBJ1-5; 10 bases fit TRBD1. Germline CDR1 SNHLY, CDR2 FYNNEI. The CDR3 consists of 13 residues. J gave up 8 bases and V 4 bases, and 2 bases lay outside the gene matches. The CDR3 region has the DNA TGTGCCAGCAGTGGGACAGGGGGAGAGCCCCAGCATTTT. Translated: CASSGTGGEPQHF. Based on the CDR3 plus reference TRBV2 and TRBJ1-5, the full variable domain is EPEVTQTPSHQVTQMGQEVILRCVPISNHLYFYWYRQILGQKVEFLVSFYNNEISEKSEIFDDQFSVERPDGSNFTLKIRSTKLEDSAMYFCASSGTGGEPQHFGDGTRLSIL.

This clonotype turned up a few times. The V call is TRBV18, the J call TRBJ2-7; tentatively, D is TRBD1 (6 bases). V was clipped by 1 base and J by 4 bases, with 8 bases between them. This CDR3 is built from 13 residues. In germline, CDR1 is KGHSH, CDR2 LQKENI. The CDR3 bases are TGTGCCAGCTCACCACGGACAGATTACGAGCAGTACGTC. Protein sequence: CASSPRTDYEQYV.

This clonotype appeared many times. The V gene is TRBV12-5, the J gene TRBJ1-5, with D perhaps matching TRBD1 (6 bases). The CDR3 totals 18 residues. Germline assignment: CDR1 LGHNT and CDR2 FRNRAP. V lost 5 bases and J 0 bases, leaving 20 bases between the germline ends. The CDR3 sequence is CASGGSGGIHYSNQPQHF. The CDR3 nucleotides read TGTGCTAGTGGTGGCTCCGGGGGCATACACTATAGCAATCAGCCCCAGCATTTT.

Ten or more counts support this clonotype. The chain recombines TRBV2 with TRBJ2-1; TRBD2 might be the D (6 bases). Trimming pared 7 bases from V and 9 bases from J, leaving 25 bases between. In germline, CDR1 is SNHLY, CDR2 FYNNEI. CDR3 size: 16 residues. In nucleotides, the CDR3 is TGTGCCAGCACCGAGGGGTCGAGACTAGACCTTTTTGAGCAGTTCTTC. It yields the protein CASTEGSRLDLFEQFF. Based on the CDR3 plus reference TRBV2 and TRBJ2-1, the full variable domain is EPEVTQTPSHQVTQMGQEVILRCVPISNHLYFYWYRQILGQKVEFLVSFYNNEISEKSEIFDDQFSVERPDGSNFTLKIRSTKLEDSAMYFCASTEGSRLDLFEQFFGPGTRLTVL.

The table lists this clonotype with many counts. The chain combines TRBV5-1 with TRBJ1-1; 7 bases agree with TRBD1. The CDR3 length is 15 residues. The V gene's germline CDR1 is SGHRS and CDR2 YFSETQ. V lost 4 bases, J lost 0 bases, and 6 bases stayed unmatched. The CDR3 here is CASSPGQPLNTEAFF. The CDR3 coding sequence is TGCGCCAGCAGCCCGGGACAGCCTTTGAACACTGAAGCTTTCTTT.

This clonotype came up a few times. The CDR3 region is CASSQDALAGNYNEQFF. CDR3 nucleotides: TGCGCCAGCAGCCAAGATGCACTAGCGGGAAACTACAATGAGCAGTTCTTC. The J gene is TRBJ2-1, the V gene TRBV4-1, with 10 bases identical to TRBD2. Germline assignment: CDR1 MGHRA and CDR2 YSYEKL. The CDR3 loop spans 17 amino acids. V lost 0 bases to trimming and J lost 3 bases; unmatched junction nucleotides: 5.

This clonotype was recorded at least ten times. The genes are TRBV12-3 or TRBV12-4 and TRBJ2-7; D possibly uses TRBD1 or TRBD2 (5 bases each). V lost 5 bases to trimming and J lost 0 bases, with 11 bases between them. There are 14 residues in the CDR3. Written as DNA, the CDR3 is TGTGCCAGCAGTCAAGGGACGCACTCCTACGAGCAGTACTTC. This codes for CASSQGTHSYEQYF.

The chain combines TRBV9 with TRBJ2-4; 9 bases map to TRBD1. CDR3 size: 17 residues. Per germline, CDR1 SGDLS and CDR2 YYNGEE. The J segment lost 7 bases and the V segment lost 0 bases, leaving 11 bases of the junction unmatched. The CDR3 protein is CASSVDPMVGQGNIQYF. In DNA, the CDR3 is TGTGCCAGCAGCGTAGACCCCATGGTGGGACAGGGCAACATTCAGTACTTC.

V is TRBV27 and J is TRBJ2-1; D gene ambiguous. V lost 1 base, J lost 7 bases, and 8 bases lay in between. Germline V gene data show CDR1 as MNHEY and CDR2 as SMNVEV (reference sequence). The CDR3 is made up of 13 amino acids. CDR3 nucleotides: TGTGCCAGCAGTTTATTGTCCGCGAATGAGCAGTTCTTC. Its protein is CASSLLSANEQFF.

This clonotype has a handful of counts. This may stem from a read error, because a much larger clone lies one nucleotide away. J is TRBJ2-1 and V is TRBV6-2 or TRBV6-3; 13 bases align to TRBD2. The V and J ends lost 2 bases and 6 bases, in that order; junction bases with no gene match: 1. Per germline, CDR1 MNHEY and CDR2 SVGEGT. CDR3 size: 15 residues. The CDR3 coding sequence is TGTGCCAGCAGTTACGGGACTAGCGGGACCAATGAGCAGTTCTTC. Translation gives CASSYGTSGTNEQFF.